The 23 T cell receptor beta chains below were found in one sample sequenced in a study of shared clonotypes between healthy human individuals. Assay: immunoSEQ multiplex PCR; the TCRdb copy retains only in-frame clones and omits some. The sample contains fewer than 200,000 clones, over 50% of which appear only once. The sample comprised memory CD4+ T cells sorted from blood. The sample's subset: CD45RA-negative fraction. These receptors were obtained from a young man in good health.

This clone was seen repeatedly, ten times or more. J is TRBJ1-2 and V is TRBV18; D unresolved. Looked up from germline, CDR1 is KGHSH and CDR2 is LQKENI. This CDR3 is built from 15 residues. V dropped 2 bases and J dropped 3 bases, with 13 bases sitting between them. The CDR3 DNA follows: TGTGCCAGCTCACCAGTCGTCAGCGTAGACTATGGCTACACCTTC. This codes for CASSPVVSVDYGYTF. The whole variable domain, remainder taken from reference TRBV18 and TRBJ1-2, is NAGVMQNPRHLVRRRGQEARLRCSPMKGHSHVYWYRQLPEEGLKFMVYLQKENIIDESGMPKERFSAEFPKEGPSILRIQQVVRGDSAAYFCASSPVVSVDYGYTFGSGTRLTVV.

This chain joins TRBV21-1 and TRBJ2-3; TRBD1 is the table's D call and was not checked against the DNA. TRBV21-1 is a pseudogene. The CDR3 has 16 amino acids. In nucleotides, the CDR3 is TGTGCCAGCAGCAAAGCTGGGACAGGGGGCACAGATACGCAGTATTTT. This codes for CASSKAGTGGTDTQYF.

The CDR3 loop is CAISGGGDHTEAFF. As DNA, the CDR3 is TGTGCCATCAGTGGGGGAGGGGATCACACTGAAGCTTTCTTT. This chain links TRBV10-3 with TRBJ1-1; the D gene is possibly TRBD1 (5 bases). Looked up from germline, CDR1 is ENHRY and CDR2 is SYGVKD. The CDR3 is made up of 14 amino acids. V lost 4 bases and J 3 bases, leaving 12 bases between the germline ends.

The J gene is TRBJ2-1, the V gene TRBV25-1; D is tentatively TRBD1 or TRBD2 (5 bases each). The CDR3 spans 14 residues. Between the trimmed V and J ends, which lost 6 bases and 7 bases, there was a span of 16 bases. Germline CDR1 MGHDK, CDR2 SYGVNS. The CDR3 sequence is CASRGTGTENEQFF. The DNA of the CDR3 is TGTGCCAGCAGGGGCACCGGGACGGAGAATGAGCAGTTCTTC.

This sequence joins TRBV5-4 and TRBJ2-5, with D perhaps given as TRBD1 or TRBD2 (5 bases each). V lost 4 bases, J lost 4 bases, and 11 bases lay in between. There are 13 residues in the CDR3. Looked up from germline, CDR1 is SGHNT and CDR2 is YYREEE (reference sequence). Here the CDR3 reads CASSRDLIETQYF. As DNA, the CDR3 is TGTGCCAGCAGCCGGGACCTTATAGAGACCCAGTACTTC.

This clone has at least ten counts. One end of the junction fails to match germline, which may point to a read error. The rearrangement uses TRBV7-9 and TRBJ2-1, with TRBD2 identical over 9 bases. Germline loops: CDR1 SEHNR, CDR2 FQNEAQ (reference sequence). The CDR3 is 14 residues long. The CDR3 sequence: CASSPGNSGTSIIF. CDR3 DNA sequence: TGTGCCAGCAGCCCGGGGAATTCCGGGACTAGCATTATCTTC.

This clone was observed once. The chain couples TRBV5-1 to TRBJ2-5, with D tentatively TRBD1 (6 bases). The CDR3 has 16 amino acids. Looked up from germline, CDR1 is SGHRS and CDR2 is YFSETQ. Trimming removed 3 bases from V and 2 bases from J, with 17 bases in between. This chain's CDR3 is CASSWPGQIGQETQYF. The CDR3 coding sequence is TGCGCCAGCAGCTGGCCAGGACAGATTGGGCAAGAGACCCAGTACTTC.

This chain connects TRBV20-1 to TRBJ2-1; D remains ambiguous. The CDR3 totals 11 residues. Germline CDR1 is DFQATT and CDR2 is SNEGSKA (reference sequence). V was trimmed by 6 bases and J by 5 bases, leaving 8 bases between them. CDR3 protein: CSASSHNEQFF. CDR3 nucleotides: TGCAGTGCCTCGAGTCACAATGAGCAGTTCTTC.

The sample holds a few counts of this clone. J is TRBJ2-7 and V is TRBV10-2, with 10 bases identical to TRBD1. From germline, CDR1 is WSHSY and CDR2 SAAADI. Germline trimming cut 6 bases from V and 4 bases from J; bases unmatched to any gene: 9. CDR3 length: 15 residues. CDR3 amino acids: CASSPPGTGAYEQYF. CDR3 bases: TGCGCCAGCAGCCCCCCCGGGACAGGGGCTTACGAGCAGTACTTC.

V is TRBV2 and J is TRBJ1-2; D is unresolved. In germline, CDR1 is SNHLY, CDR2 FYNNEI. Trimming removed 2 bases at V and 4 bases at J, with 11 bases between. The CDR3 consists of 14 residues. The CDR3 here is CASSETAPPYGYTF. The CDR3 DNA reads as TGTGCCAGCAGTGAAACAGCCCCACCCTATGGCTACACCTTC. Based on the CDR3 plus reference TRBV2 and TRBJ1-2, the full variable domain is EPEVTQTPSHQVTQMGQEVILRCVPISNHLYFYWYRQILGQKVEFLVSFYNNEISEKSEIFDDQFSVERPDGSNFTLKIRSTKLEDSAMYFCASSETAPPYGYTFGSGTRLTVV.

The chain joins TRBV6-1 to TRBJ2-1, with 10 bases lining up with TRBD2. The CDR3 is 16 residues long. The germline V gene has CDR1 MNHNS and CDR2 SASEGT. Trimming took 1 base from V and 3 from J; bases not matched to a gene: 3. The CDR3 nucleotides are TGTGCCAGCAGTGAAGAACTAGCGGGAATCTACAATGAGCAGTTCTTC. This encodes CASSEELAGIYNEQFF.

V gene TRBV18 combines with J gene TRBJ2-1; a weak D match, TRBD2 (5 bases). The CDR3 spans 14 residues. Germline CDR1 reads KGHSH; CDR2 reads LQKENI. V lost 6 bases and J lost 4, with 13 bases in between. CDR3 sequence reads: CASSMEVGYNEQFF. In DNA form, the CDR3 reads TGTGCCAGCTCGATGGAGGTGGGGTACAATGAGCAGTTCTTC.

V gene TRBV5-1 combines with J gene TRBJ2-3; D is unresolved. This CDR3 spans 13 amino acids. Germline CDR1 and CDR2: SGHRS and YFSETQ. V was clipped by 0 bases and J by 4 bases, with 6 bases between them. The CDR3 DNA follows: TGCGCCAGCAGCTTGGATCCCTCAGATACGCAGTATTTT. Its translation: CASSLDPSDTQYF.

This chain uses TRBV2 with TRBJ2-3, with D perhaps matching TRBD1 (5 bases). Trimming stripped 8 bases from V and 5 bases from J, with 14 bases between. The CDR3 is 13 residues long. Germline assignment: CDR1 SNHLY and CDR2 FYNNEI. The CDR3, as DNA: TGTGCCAGCTACCGCGTGGACAAAGATACGCAGTATTTT. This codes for CASYRVDKDTQYF.

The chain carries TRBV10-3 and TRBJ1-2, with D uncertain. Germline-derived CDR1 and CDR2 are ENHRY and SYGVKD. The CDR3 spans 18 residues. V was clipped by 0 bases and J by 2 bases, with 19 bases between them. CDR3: CAISESRGEATLNYGYTF. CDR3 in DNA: TGTGCCATCAGTGAGTCGCGGGGTGAGGCCACTTTAAACTATGGCTACACCTTC.

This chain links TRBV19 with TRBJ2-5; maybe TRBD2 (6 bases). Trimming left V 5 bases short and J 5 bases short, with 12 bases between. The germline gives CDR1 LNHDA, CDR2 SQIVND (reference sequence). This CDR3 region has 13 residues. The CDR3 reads CASSGGRGETQYF. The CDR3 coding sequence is TGTGCCAGTAGTGGGGGACGGGGGGAGACCCAGTACTTC.

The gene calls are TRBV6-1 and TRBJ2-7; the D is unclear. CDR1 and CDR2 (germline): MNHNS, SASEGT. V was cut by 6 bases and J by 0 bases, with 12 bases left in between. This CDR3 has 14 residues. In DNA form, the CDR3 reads TGTGCCAGCAGCCCCCGGGTCTCCTCCTACGAGCAGTACTTC. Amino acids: CASSPRVSSYEQYF.

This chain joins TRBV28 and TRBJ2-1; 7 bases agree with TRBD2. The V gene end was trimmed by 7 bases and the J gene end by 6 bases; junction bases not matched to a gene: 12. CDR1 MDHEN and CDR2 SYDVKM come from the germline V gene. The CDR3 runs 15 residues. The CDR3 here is CASNLGGSRGNEQFF. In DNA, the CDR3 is TGTGCCAGCAACCTAGGCGGGAGTAGGGGCAATGAGCAGTTCTTC.

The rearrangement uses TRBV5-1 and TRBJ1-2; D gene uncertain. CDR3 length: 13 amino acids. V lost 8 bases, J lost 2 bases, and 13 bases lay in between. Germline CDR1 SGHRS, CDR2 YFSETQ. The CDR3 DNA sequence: TGCGCCAGTACGGTGGAGGGCAACTATGGCTACACCTTC. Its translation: CASTVEGNYGYTF.

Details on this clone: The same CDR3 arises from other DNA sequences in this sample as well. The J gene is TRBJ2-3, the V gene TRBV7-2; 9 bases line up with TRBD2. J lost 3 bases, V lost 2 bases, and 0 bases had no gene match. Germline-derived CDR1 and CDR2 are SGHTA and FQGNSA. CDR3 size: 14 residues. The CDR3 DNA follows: TGTGCCAGCAGCTTAACTAGCGGGACAGATACGCAGTATTTT. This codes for CASSLTSGTDTQYF.

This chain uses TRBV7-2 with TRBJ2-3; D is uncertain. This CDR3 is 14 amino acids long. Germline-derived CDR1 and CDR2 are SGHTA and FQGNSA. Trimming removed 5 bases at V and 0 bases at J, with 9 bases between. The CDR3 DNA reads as TGTGCCAGCAGCGTTATCACTAGCACAGATACGCAGTATTTT. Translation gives CASSVITSTDTQYF.

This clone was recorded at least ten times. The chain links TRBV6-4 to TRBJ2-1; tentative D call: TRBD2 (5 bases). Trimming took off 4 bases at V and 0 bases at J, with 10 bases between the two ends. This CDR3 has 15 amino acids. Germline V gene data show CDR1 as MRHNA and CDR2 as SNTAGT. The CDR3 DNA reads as TGTGCCAGCAGTGCTCTAGGAGGCTCCTACAATGAGCAGTTCTTC. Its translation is CASSALGGSYNEQFF.

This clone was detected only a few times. CDR3 DNA sequence: TGTGCCAGCTCACAGCCGGGACTAGCGGCCTACGAGCAGTACTTC. This codes for CASSQPGLAAYEQYF. The chain couples TRBV18 to TRBJ2-7; TRBD2 matches at 11 bases. J gave up 2 bases and V 4 bases, and 4 bases lay outside the gene matches. Looked up from germline, CDR1 is KGHSH and CDR2 is LQKENI. This CDR3 is built from 15 residues.